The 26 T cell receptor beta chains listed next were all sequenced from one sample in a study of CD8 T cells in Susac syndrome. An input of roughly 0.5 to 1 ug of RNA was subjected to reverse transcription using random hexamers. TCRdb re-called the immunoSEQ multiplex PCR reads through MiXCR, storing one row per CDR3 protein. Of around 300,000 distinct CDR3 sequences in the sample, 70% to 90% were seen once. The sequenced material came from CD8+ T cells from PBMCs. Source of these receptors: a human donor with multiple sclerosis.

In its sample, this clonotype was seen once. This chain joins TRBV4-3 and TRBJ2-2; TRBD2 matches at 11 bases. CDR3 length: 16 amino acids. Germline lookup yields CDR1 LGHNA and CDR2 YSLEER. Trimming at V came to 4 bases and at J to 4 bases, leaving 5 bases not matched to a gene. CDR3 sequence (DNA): TGCGCCAGCAGCCCAGGGACTAGCGGAGCCACCGGGGAGCTGTTTTTT. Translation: CASSPGTSGATGELFF.

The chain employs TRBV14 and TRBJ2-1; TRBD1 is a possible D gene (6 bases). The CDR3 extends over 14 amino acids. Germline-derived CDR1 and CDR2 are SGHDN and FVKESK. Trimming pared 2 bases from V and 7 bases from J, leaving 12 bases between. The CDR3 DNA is TGTGCCAGCAGCCAAACAGGGTTTGGAAATGAGCAGTTCTTC. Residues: CASSQTGFGNEQFF.

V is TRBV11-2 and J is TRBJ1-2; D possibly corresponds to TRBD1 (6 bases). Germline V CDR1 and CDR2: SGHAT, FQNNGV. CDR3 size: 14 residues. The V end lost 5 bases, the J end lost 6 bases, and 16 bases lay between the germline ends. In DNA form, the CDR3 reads TGTGCCAGCAGCGTAACAGGGCTAACTCATGGCTACACCTTC. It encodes CASSVTGLTHGYTF.

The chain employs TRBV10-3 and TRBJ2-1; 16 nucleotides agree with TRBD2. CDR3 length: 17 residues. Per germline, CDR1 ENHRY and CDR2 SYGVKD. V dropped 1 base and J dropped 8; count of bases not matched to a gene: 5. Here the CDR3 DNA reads TGTGCCATCAGTGAGTTCGGGACTAGCGGGAGGGAGGATGAGCAGTTCTTC. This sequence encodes CAISEFGTSGREDEQFF.

The CDR3 bases are TGTGCCAGTAGTACCAACAGGGTTTCCGCTAACTATGGCTACACCTTC. Its translation: CASSTNRVSANYGYTF. This chain connects TRBV19 to TRBJ1-2; a possible D gene is TRBD1 (6 bases). The V end was cut by 4 bases, the J end by 0 bases, with 15 bases between. CDR3 length equals 16 residues. Germline V gene lookup returns CDR1 LNHDA and CDR2 SQIVND (reference sequence).

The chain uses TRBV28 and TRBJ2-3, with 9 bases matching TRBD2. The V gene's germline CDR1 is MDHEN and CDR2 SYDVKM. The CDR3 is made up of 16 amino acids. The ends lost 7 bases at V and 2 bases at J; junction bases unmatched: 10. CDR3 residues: CASNDPGLAITDTQYF. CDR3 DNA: TGTGCCAGCAATGATCCGGGACTAGCCATCACAGATACGCAGTATTTT.

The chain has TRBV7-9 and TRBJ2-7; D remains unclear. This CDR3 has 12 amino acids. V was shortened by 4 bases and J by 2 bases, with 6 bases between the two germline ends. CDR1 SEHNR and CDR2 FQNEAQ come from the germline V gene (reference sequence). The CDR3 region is CASSSATYEQYF. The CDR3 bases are TGTGCCAGCAGCTCCGCCACCTACGAGCAGTACTTC.

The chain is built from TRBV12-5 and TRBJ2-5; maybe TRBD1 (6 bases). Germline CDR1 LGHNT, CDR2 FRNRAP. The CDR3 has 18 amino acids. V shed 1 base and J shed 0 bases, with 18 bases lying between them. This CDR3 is CASGLDNRDKLYQETQYF. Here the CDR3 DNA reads TGTGCTAGTGGTTTGGATAACCGGGACAAATTGTACCAAGAGACCCAGTACTTC.

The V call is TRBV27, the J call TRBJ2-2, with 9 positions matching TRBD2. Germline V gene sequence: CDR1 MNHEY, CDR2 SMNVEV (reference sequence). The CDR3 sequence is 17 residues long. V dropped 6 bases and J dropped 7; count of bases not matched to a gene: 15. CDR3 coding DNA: TGTGCCAGCAGGCCGGGACTAGCAGCCTGGGGGAGCGGGGAGCTGTTTTTT. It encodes CASRPGLAAWGSGELFF.

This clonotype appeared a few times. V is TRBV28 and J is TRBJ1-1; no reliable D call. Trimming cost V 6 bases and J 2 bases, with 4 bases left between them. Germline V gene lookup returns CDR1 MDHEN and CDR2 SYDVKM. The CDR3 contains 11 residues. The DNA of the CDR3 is TGTGCCAGCAGCCGAAACACTGAAGCTTTCTTT. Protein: CASSRNTEAFF.

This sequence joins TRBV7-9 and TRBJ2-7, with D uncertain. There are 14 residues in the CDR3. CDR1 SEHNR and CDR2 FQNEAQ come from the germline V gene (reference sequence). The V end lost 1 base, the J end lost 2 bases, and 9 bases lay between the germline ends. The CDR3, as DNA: TGTGCCAGCAGCTTAGTCAATGGCGCCTACGAGCAGTACTTC. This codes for CASSLVNGAYEQYF.

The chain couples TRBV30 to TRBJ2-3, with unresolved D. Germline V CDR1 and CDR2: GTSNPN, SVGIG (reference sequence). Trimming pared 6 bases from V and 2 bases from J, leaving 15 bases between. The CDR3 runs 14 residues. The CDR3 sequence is CACDAVLNTDTQYF. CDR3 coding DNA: TGTGCCTGTGACGCGGTTTTAAACACAGATACGCAGTATTTT.

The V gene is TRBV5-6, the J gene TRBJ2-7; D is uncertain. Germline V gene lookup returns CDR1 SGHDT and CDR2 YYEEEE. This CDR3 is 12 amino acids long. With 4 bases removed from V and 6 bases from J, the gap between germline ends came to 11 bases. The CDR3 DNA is TGTGCCAGCAGCCCTAGTACGGGCGAGCAGTACTTC. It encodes CASSPSTGEQYF.

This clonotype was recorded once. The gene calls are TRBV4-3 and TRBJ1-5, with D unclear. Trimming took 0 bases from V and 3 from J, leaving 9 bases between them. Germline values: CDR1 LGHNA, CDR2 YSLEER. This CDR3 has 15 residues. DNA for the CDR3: TGCGCCAGCAGCCAAGATCCCACACTCAATCAGCCCCAGCATTTT. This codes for CASSQDPTLNQPQHF.

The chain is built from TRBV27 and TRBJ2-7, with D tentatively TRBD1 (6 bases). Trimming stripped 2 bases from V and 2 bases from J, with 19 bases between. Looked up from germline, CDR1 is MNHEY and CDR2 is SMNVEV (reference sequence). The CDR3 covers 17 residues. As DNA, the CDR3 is TGTGCCAGCAGTTTAAGGTTGGGGGACACATCCCCCTACGAGCAGTACTTC. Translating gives CASSLRLGDTSPYEQYF.

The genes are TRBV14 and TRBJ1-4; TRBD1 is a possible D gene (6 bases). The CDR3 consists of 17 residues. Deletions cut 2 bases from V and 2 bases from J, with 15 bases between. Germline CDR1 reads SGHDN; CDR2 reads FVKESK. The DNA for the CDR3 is TGTGCCAGCAGCCAATGGACAGCCGGCGGGACTAATGAAAAACTGTTTTTT. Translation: CASSQWTAGGTNEKLFF.

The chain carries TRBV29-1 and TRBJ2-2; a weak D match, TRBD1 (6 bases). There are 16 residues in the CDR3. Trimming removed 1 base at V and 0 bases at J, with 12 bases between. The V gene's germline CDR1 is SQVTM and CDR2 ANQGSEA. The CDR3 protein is CSVEVKGDANTGELFF. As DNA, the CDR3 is TGCAGCGTTGAAGTAAAGGGGGACGCGAACACCGGGGAGCTGTTTTTT.

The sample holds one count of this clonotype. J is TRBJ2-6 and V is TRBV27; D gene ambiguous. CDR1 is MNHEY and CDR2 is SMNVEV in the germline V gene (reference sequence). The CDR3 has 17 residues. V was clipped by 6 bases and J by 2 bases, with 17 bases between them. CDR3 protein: CASRPFWDVPGANVLTF. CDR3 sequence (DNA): TGTGCCAGCAGACCCTTTTGGGATGTCCCTGGGGCCAACGTCCTGACTTTC.

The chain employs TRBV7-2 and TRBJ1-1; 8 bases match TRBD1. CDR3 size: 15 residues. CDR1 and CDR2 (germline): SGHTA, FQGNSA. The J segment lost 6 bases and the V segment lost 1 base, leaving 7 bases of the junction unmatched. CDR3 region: CASSLGAGQAAEAFF. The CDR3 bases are TGTGCCAGCAGCTTAGGGGCGGGACAGGCAGCTGAAGCTTTCTTT.

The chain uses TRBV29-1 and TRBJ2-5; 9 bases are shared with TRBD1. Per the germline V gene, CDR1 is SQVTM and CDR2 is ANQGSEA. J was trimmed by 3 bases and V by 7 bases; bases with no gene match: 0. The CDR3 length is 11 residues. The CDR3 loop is CSGTGEETQYF. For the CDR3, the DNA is TGCAGCGGGACAGGGGAAGAGACCCAGTACTTC. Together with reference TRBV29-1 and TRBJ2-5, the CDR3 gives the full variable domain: SAVISQKPSRDICQRGTSLTIQCQVDSQVTMMFWYRQQPGQSLTLIATANQGSEATYESGFVIDKFPISRPNLTFSTLTVSNMSPEDSSIYLCSGTGEETQYFGPGTRLLVL.

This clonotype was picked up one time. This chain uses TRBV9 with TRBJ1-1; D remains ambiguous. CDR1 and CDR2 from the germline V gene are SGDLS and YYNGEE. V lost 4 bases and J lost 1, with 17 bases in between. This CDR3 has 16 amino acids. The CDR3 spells CASSTQEGDTNTEAFF. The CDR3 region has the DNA TGTGCCAGCAGCACCCAGGAGGGAGACACGAACACTGAAGCTTTCTTT.

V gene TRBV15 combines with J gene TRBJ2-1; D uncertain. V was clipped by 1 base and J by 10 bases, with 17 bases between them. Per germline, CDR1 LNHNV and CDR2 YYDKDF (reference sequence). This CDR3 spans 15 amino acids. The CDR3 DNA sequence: TGTGCCACCAGCAGAGCGCGGATTCCATATACGGAGCAGTTCTTC. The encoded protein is CATSRARIPYTEQFF.

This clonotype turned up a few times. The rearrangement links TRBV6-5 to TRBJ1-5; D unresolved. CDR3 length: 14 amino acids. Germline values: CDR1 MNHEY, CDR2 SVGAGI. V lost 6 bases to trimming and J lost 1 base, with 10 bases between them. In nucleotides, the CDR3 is TGTGCCAGCAGCCCCCTGAACAGCAATCAGCCCCAGCATTTT. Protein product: CASSPLNSNQPQHF.

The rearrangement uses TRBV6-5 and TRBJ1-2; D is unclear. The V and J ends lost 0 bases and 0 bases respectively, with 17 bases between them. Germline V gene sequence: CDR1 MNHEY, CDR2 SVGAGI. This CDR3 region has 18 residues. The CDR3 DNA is TGTGCCAGCAGTTACTCGATCCCTGCAGGACTATCTAACTATGGCTACACCTTC. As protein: CASSYSIPAGLSNYGYTF.

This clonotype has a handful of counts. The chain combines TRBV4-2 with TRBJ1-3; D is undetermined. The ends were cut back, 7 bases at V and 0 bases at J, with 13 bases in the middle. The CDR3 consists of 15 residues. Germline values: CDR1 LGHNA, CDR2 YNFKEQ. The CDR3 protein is CASTPAVYSGNTIYF. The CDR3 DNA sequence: TGTGCCAGCACCCCTGCAGTATACTCTGGAAACACCATATATTTT.

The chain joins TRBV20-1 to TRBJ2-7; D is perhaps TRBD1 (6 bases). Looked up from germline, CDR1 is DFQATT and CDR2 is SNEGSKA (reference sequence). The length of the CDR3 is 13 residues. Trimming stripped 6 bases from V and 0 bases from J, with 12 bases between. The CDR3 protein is CSALGTSSYEQYF. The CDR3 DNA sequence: TGCAGTGCCTTAGGGACAAGCTCCTACGAGCAGTACTTC.